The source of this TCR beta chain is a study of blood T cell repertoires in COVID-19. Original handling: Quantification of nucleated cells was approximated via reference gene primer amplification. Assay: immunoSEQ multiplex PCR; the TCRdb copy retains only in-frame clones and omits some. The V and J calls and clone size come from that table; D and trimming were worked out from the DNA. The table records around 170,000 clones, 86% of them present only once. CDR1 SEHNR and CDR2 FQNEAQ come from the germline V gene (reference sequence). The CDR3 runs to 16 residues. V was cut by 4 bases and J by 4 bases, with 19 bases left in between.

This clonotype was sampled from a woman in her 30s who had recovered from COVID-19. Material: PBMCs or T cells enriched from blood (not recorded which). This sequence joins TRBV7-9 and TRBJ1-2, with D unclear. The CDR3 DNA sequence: TGTGCCAGCAGCTCCCCATTGAGGTCCGGATTCTATGGCTACACCTTC. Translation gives CASSSPLRSGFYGYTF. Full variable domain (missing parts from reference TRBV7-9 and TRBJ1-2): DTGVSQNPRHKITKRGQNVTFRCDPISEHNRLYWYRQTLGQGPEFLTYFQNEAQLEKSRLLSDRFSAERPKGSFSTLEIQRTEQGDSAMYLCASSSPLRSGFYGYTFGSGTRLTVV.